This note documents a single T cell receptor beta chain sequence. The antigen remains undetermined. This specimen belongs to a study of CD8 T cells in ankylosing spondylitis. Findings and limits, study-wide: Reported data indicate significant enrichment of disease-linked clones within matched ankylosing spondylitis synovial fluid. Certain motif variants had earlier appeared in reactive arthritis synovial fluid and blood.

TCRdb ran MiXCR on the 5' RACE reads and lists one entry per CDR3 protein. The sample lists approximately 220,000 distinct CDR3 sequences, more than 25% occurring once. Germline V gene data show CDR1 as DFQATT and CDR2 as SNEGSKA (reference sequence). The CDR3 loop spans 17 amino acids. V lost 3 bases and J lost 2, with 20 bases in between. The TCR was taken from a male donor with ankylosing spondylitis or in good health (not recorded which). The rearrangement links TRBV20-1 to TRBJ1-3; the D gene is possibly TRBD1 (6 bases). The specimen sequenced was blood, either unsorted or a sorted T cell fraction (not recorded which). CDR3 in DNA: TGCAGTGCTAGCCCAGCGGTGGGAACAGGGACTGGAAACACCATATATTTT. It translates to CSASPAVGTGTGNTIYF.